This TCR beta chain appears in the sequencing data of a study of regulatory T cells in long-lasting Graves disease. Looked up from germline, CDR1 is SGHAT and CDR2 is FQNNGV. The CDR3 runs 13 residues. Trimming took 3 bases from V and 4 from J, leaving 9 bases between them. Assembly of TCR beta libraries relied on iRepertoire HTBI primers together with Arm-PCR of CDR3 regions. TCRdb reprocessed the multiplex PCR reads with MiXCR, giving one entry per CDR3 protein. The sample lists approximately 400,000 distinct CDR3 sequences; about an eighth were seen once. In this sample, this clonotype turned up many times. Time point in this sample: newly diagnosed GD, antithyroid drugs for less than 3 months. Researchers made the TCR library from RNA that was extracted from PBMCs. The same data also contributed to another study, on T cells in Graves' hyperthyroidism and ophthalmopathy.

V usage is TRBV11-2 and J usage is TRBJ1-1; D ambiguous. The sequenced sample was peripheral blood mononuclear cells (PBMCs), obtained at new diagnosis, from a patient treated with antithyroid drugs. This receptor was taken from a woman aged 18-29 years with Graves disease. The CDR3 here is CASSLMSATEAFF. CDR3 DNA: TGTGCCAGCAGCTTGATGAGCGCCACTGAAGCTTTCTTT.